The 20 T cell receptor beta chains below all came from one sample that was sequenced in a study of blood T cell repertoires in COVID-19. Libraries were prepared by immunoSEQ multiplex PCR; TCRdb keeps only in-frame clonotypes and omits some of them. The repertoire has about 330,000 clones, over 75% of them found once; the top ten carry roughly 5.2%. Sequences were obtained from PBMCs or T cells enriched from blood (not recorded which). All receptors come from a woman in her 30s who had recovered from COVID-19.

J is TRBJ2-7 and V is TRBV5-4, with TRBD1 matching 11 bases. Germline CDR1 SGHNT, CDR2 YYREEE (reference sequence). J gave up 2 bases and V 4 bases, and 5 bases lay outside the gene matches. There are 15 residues in the CDR3. As DNA, the CDR3 is TGTGCCAGCAGCACTGGGACAGGGGGTCCCTACGAGCAGTACTTC. As protein: CASSTGTGGPYEQYF.

This clone came up once. The chain uses TRBV5-1 and TRBJ2-5; TRBD2 is a possible D gene (5 bases). The CDR3 spans 14 residues. V was cut by 1 base and J by 5 bases, with 12 bases left in between. Germline loops: CDR1 SGHRS, CDR2 YFSETQ. The CDR3 DNA reads as TGCGCCAGCAGCTTGCCCAGGTCGGGGGAGACCCAGTACTTC. Its translation is CASSLPRSGETQYF.

The J gene is TRBJ2-7, the V gene TRBV5-4; 8 bases agree with TRBD1. Germline V gives CDR1 SGHNT, CDR2 YYREEE (reference sequence). Germline trimming cut 3 bases from V and 6 bases from J; bases unmatched to any gene: 2. The CDR3 has 12 residues. The CDR3 loop is CASSSGGAEQYF. The CDR3 DNA reads TGTGCCAGCAGCTCAGGGGGCGCCGAGCAGTACTTC.

This clone was seen a single time. The V call is TRBV20-1, the J call TRBJ2-3; TRBD1 matches at 8 bases. Unmatched junction bases numbered 10, after V lost 3 bases and J lost 2 bases. The CDR3 is 16 amino acids. Germline values: CDR1 DFQATT, CDR2 SNEGSKA (reference sequence). CDR3 in amino acids: CSASEDRVIPTDTQYF. As DNA, the CDR3 is TGCAGTGCTAGTGAGGACAGGGTTATCCCCACAGATACGCAGTATTTT.

This rearrangement joins TRBV12-3 or TRBV12-4 to TRBJ2-7; 7 bases map to TRBD1. CDR3 length: 13 residues. The trim removed 5 bases at V and 7 bases at J, leaving 8 bases unmatched. The CDR3 protein is CASSTGQDSEQYF. The CDR3, as DNA: TGTGCCAGCAGTACCGGACAGGACAGTGAGCAGTACTTC.

This clone was found once. This specimen includes other DNA sequences encoding the same CDR3. This sequence joins TRBV3-1 (or the pseudogene TRBV3-2) and TRBJ1-5; D is undetermined. V was cut by 0 bases and J by 4 bases, with 4 bases left in between. The CDR3 is 13 amino acids. CDR1 and CDR2 from the germline V gene are LGHDT and YNNKEL (reference sequence). CDR3 coding DNA: TGTGCCAGCAGCCAAGACATTAATCAGCCCCAGCATTTT. It encodes CASSQDINQPQHF.

This rearrangement joins TRBV6-1 to TRBJ2-3, with D uncertain. Trimming left V 4 bases short and J 2 bases short, with 22 bases between. The CDR3 extends over 18 amino acids. Germline V gene lookup returns CDR1 MNHNS and CDR2 SASEGT. The chain's CDR3 is CASSAIDLVVGVTDTQYF. As DNA, the CDR3 is TGTGCCAGCAGTGCCATCGACTTGGTAGTGGGTGTCACAGATACGCAGTATTTT.

V gene TRBV2 combines with J gene TRBJ1-5; D is uncertain. This CDR3 has 16 residues. The V and J ends lost 1 base and 4 bases respectively, with 14 bases between them. Germline V gives CDR1 SNHLY, CDR2 FYNNEI. CDR3 nucleotides: TGTGCCAGCAGTGAAGGGTTGGCACAGCTGAATCAGCCCCAGCATTTT. The encoded protein is CASSEGLAQLNQPQHF.

This chain joins TRBV19 and TRBJ2-7; tentative D call: TRBD2 (6 bases). This CDR3 is 14 amino acids long. CDR1 is LNHDA, CDR2 SQIVND, per germline (reference sequence). V was pared by 4 bases and J by 2 bases, with 12 bases between. The CDR3 reads CASSTRRGTYEQYF. DNA of the CDR3: TGTGCCAGTAGTACCCGCCGGGGGACCTACGAGCAGTACTTC.

The chain combines TRBV30 with TRBJ1-4; TRBD1 matches 11 bases. The V gene end was trimmed by 3 bases and the J gene end by 6 bases; junction bases not matched to a gene: 12. This CDR3 spans 17 amino acids. CDR1 is GTSNPN and CDR2 is SVGIG in the germline V gene (reference sequence). CDR3 coding DNA: TGTGCCTGGAGACGACGGACAGGGGGCTTAATCCATGAAAAACTGTTTTTT. It is translated as CAWRRRTGGLIHEKLFF.

This sequence joins TRBV3-1 (or the pseudogene TRBV3-2) and TRBJ1-6; possibly TRBD1 for D (5 bases). The CDR3 has 15 residues. Trimming shortened V by 4 bases and J by 8 bases, and 15 bases separated the two germline ends. Looked up from germline, CDR1 is LGHDT and CDR2 is YNNKEL (reference sequence). The CDR3 region is CASSLYAGGDSPLHF. CDR3 DNA: TGTGCCAGCAGCCTATACGCGGGGGGAGATTCACCCCTCCACTTT.

This clone was seen once. The genes are TRBV19 and TRBJ2-5, with TRBD2 identical over 9 bases. The CDR3 has 17 residues. The germline V gene has CDR1 LNHDA and CDR2 SQIVND (reference sequence). V shed 1 base and J 5 bases; nucleotides not matched to a gene: 11. Written as DNA, the CDR3 is TGTGCCAGTAGTATAGCGGTAGGGACTAGCTATCGGGAGACCCAGTACTTC. This sequence encodes CASSIAVGTSYRETQYF.

This chain connects TRBV15 to TRBJ2-2; D gene ambiguous. With 0 bases removed from V and 0 bases from J, the gap between germline ends came to 11 bases. Germline CDR1 and CDR2: LNHNV and YYDKDF (reference sequence). The CDR3 spans 17 residues. CDR3 in amino acids: CATSRDRIGANTGELFF. CDR3 in DNA: TGTGCCACCAGCAGAGACCGTATAGGAGCGAACACCGGGGAGCTGTTTTTT.

The V gene is TRBV6-5, the J gene TRBJ1-3, with 8 bases identical to TRBD1. Losses at the gene ends were 6 bases for V and 0 bases for J; bases not matched to a gene: 4. This CDR3 region has 15 residues. Germline values: CDR1 MNHEY, CDR2 SVGAGI. The CDR3 DNA sequence: TGTGCCAGCAGACCCGACAGGGGCTCTGGAAACACCATATATTTT. As protein: CASRPDRGSGNTIYF.

V is TRBV5-4 and J is TRBJ1-1; no clear D. The CDR3 contains 15 residues. The ends were cut back, 0 bases at V and 0 bases at J, with 9 bases in the middle. Germline values: CDR1 SGHNT, CDR2 YYREEE (reference sequence). The CDR3 DNA is TGTGCCAGCAGCTTGGGGCGGATCATGAACACTGAAGCTTTCTTT. This sequence encodes CASSLGRIMNTEAFF.

The J gene is TRBJ2-6, the V gene TRBV6-1; D gene unclear. Looked up from germline, CDR1 is MNHNS and CDR2 is SASEGT. This CDR3 is 15 amino acids long. V was clipped by 1 base and J by 0 bases, with 4 bases between them. This CDR3 is CASSEDNSGANVLTF. In DNA, the CDR3 is TGTGCCAGCAGTGAAGACAACTCTGGGGCCAACGTCCTGACTTTC.

The gene calls are TRBV6-2 or TRBV6-3 and TRBJ2-3, with TRBD2 identical over 11 bases. The CDR3 has 15 residues. V lost 6 bases, J lost 4 bases, and 6 bases stayed unmatched. Germline CDR1 and CDR2: MNHEY and SVGEGT. The CDR3 region has the DNA TGTGCCAGCAGCCCCGGGACTAGCGGACCAGATACGCAGTATTTT. This codes for CASSPGTSGPDTQYF.

The genes are TRBV7-8 and TRBJ1-3, with D tentatively TRBD1 (5 bases). V lost 5 bases and J lost 2, with 13 bases in between. This CDR3 contains 15 residues. Germline V gene data show CDR1 as SGHVS and CDR2 as FQNEAQ. Here the CDR3 DNA reads TGTGCCAGCAGCCCGCCGGGGGATCCTGGAAACACCATATATTTT. It codes for CASSPPGDPGNTIYF. The complete variable domain, with remaining parts taken from reference TRBV7-8 and TRBJ1-3, reads GAGVSQSPRYKVAKRGQDVALRCDPISGHVSLFWYQQALGQGPEFLTYFQNEAQLDKSGLPSDRFFAERPEGSVSTLKIQRTQQEDSAVYLCASSPPGDPGNTIYFGEGSWLTVV.

This rearrangement joins TRBV7-3 to TRBJ2-5, with a possible D match to TRBD1 (7 bases). This CDR3 is 14 amino acids long. Germline CDR1 is SGHTA and CDR2 is FQGTGA. Deletions cut 1 base from V and 5 bases from J, with 11 bases between. CDR3 nucleotide sequence: TGTGCCAGCAGCTTAATGGGGGGACAGGAGACCCAGTACTTC. It encodes CASSLMGGQETQYF.

The chain links TRBV27 to TRBJ1-2; 7 positions agree with TRBD1. The CDR3 covers 16 residues. Trimming at V came to 5 bases and at J to 8 bases, leaving 17 bases not matched to a gene. Germline V gene sequence: CDR1 MNHEY, CDR2 SMNVEV (reference sequence). CDR3 in amino acids: CASSPDSGTVPRGYTF. CDR3 DNA: TGTGCCAGCAGTCCTGACTCCGGGACAGTCCCCAGGGGCTACACCTTC.